The 2 T cell receptor beta chains listed next were all sequenced from one sample in a study of CD8+ T cells in alopecia areata. Sequencing relied on a cDNA template that was reverse transcribed from extracted RNA. Clones were read by immunoSEQ multiplex PCR, and TCRdb kept only the in-frame ones, dropping some. The profile shows about 180,000 clones, roughly 60% of them singletons. The input for sequencing was CD4+ T cells sorted from blood, taken at week 0. These TCRs come from a human donor with alopecia areata.

The chain carries TRBV5-1 and TRBJ2-7; D unresolved. Germline CDR1 SGHRS, CDR2 YFSETQ. V was clipped by 0 bases and J by 3 bases, with 7 bases between them. The CDR3 spans 13 residues. As DNA, the CDR3 is TGCGCCAGCAGCTTGGATCTCTACTACGAGCAGTACTTC. Protein: CASSLDLYYEQYF.

The chain is built from TRBV19 and TRBJ1-5; weak D call: TRBD1 (5 bases). V gave up 2 bases and J gave up 1 base, with 9 bases separating them. The CDR3 length is 15 residues. CDR1 and CDR2 (germline): LNHDA, SQIVND (reference sequence). In DNA form, the CDR3 reads TGTGCCAGTAGTATATTGGCAGGGAGCAATCAGCCCCAGCATTTT. As protein: CASSILAGSNQPQHF.